Below are 9 T cell receptor beta chains sequenced from a single sample in a study of cytomegalovirus exposure and HLA in healthy donors (dated by TCRdb to 2017 to 2019). Preparation of the library involved the immunoSEQ multiplex PCR assay. For the multiplex PCR, a mixture combining 60 forward primers for TCR Vbeta segments and 13 reverse primers for TCR Jbeta segments was used. Here the immuneACCESS table is served through TCRdb, limited to in-frame sequences with V and J called. Missing clones are a known gap in these copies; in checked studies unresolved V genes cover under half, and the rest lacks a known reason. The sample data list about 190,000 clones, and under 80% of these were observed just once. The ten largest clones add up to about 4.4% of the sample. Sequenced material: PBMCs. The receptors come from a man in his thirties or forties in good health and CMV-seropositive.

In this sample, this clone turned up once. This sequence joins TRBV5-4 and TRBJ2-3, with TRBD2 identical over 11 bases. The CDR3 consists of 16 residues. Looked up from germline, CDR1 is SGHNT and CDR2 is YYREEE (reference sequence). The V gene end was trimmed by 4 bases and the J gene end by 0 bases; junction bases not matched to a gene: 4. The CDR3 coding sequence is TGTGCCAGCAGCCTGCGACTAGCGGGGAGCACAGATACGCAGTATTTT. It yields the protein CASSLRLAGSTDTQYF.

This chain links TRBV2 with TRBJ1-1; D not certain. The CDR3 has 14 residues. The ends were cut back, 3 bases at V and 8 bases at J, with 16 bases in the middle. Germline CDR1 SNHLY, CDR2 FYNNEI. CDR3 amino acids: CASSDLGVRTEAFF. Written as DNA, the CDR3 is TGTGCCAGCAGTGACCTCGGGGTGAGGACCGAAGCTTTCTTT.

This clone was seen only once. The V and J genes are TRBV5-4 and TRBJ1-2; D gene ambiguous. Germline V lookup: CDR1 SGHNT, CDR2 YYREEE (reference sequence). Trimming shortened V by 0 bases and J by 0 bases, and 9 bases separated the two germline ends. CDR3 length: 15 amino acids. The CDR3 is CASSLGPGSNYGYTF. In DNA form, the CDR3 reads TGTGCCAGCAGCTTGGGTCCAGGATCTAACTATGGCTACACCTTC. The full variable domain, its missing parts supplied by reference TRBV5-4 and TRBJ1-2, is ETGVTQSPTHLIKTRGQQVTLRCSSQSGHNTVSWYQQALGQGPQFIFQYYREEENGRGNFPPRFSGLQFPNYSSELNVNALELDDSALYLCASSLGPGSNYGYTFGSGTRLTVV.

The chain carries TRBV19 and TRBJ2-2; 9 bases map to TRBD1. This CDR3 is built from 15 residues. Looked up from germline, CDR1 is LNHDA and CDR2 is SQIVND (reference sequence). Trimming removed 4 bases from V and 7 bases from J; junction bases left unmatched: 7. In nucleotides, the CDR3 is TGTGCCAGTAGTACACAGGGGGCGGGCGGCGGGGAGCTGTTTTTT. Protein sequence: CASSTQGAGGGELFF. Variable domain in full (rest from reference TRBV19 and TRBJ2-2): DGGITQSPKYLFRKEGQNVTLSCEQNLNHDAMYWYRQDPGQGLRLIYYSQIVNDFQKGDIAEGYSVSREKKESFPLTVTSAQKNPTAFYLCASSTQGAGGGELFFGEGSRLTVL.

The chain joins TRBV6-5 to TRBJ1-6; 7 bases line up with TRBD1. Trimming cost V 4 bases and J 7 bases; bases outside gene matches: 4. From germline, CDR1 is MNHEY and CDR2 SVGAGI. The CDR3 totals 14 residues. CDR3 bases: TGTGCCAGCAGTTGGGCAGGGGGGAATTCACCCCTCCACTTT. It is translated as CASSWAGGNSPLHF.

This clone has just a few counts. This rearrangement joins TRBV4-3 to TRBJ2-3; 10 bases fit TRBD2. The junction had 7 bases not matched to a gene; V was cut back by 5 bases and J by 2 bases. CDR1 and CDR2 from the germline V gene are LGHNA and YSLEER. The CDR3 has 16 residues. CDR3 region: CASSDQAGGLTDTQYF. CDR3 sequence (DNA): TGCGCCAGCAGCGACCAAGCGGGGGGGCTCACAGATACGCAGTATTTT.

The CDR3 nucleotides are TGTGCCAGCAGCTTAGCGGGCAGGGGGCGGGAGACCCAGTACTTC. Translation gives CASSLAGRGRETQYF. The rearrangement joins TRBV7-6 to TRBJ2-5; TRBD1 matches at 8 bases. J lost 5 bases, V lost 0 bases, and 5 bases had no gene match. The germline gives CDR1 SGHVS, CDR2 FNYEAQ. The CDR3 runs to 15 residues.

The chain combines TRBV7-8 with TRBJ1-1; D is possibly TRBD1 (5 bases). This CDR3 has 14 amino acids. Trimming shortened V by 3 bases and J by 4 bases, and 12 bases separated the two germline ends. Germline V gene lookup returns CDR1 SGHVS and CDR2 FQNEAQ. The chain's CDR3 is CASSFRRDSTEAFF. The CDR3 nucleotides read TGTGCCAGCAGCTTTAGGCGCGACAGCACTGAAGCTTTCTTT.

This clone came up once. The chain links TRBV7-3 to TRBJ2-1; 10 nucleotides agree with TRBD2. Trimming cost V 8 bases and J 8 bases; bases outside gene matches: 6. The CDR3 has 13 amino acids. In germline, CDR1 is SGHTA, CDR2 FQGTGA. CDR3 region: CASQAGGGDEQFF. CDR3 sequence (DNA): TGTGCCAGCCAAGCGGGAGGGGGGGATGAGCAGTTCTTC.